What follows are 15 T cell receptor beta chains derived from one specimen sequenced in a study of identical twins. In TCRdb, the 5' RACE reads were re-called with MiXCR into one record per CDR3 protein. The repertoire holds 500,000 to 700,000 distinct CDR3 sequences, around 7.5% seen once, with about 1.6% in the top ten. Another study also made use of these data, one on yellow fever vaccine responses in identical twins.

The source material was PBMCs. The origin of the receptors is a woman aged 18-30 years in good health.

This clonotype was found a few times. J is TRBJ1-2 and V is TRBV11-2; D is ambiguous. The germline V gene encodes CDR1 SGHAT and CDR2 FQNNGV. This CDR3 has 12 residues. The germline V and J ends were trimmed by 5 bases and 4 bases, with 8 bases remaining between them. Written as DNA, the CDR3 is TGTGCCAGCAGCGAAGGACGCTATGGCTACACCTTC. Its protein product is CASSEGRYGYTF.

This clonotype has a handful of counts. This chain links TRBV18 with TRBJ2-2; D is unclear. V shed 4 bases and J shed 1 base, with 10 bases lying between them. Germline CDR1 and CDR2: KGHSH and LQKENI. This CDR3 has 15 amino acids. The CDR3 loop reads CASSRNDGNTGELFF. The CDR3 nucleotides are TGTGCCAGCTCACGAAATGACGGGAACACCGGGGAGCTGTTTTTT.

The rearrangement uses TRBV4-2 and TRBJ2-1; 11 bases are a match to TRBD2. Germline CDR1 is LGHNA and CDR2 is YNFKEQ. The CDR3 length is 20 residues. Trimming took 4 bases from V and 3 from J; bases not matched to a gene: 17. CDR3 protein: CASSPTSISGGAGYYNEQFF. The CDR3 DNA reads as TGTGCCAGCAGCCCCACTTCCATTAGCGGGGGGGCAGGGTACTACAATGAGCAGTTCTTC.

V gene TRBV7-9 combines with J gene TRBJ1-1; D possibly corresponds to TRBD1 (5 bases). The V and J ends lost 5 bases and 10 bases respectively, with 20 bases between them. The CDR3 sequence is 14 residues long. Germline CDR1 and CDR2: SEHNR and FQNEAQ (reference sequence). Here the CDR3 reads CASSPTGGERGAFF. The DNA of the CDR3 is TGTGCCAGCAGCCCCACGGGGGGGGAGAGAGGAGCTTTCTTT.

This chain links TRBV3-1 with TRBJ2-5; 8 nucleotides align to TRBD1. V gave up 4 bases and J gave up 3 bases; unmatched junction bases: 13. The CDR3 contains 17 residues. Per germline, CDR1 LGHDT and CDR2 YNNKEL (reference sequence). The CDR3 here is CASSPSPGTGDKETQYF. The DNA of the CDR3 is TGTGCCAGCAGCCCATCCCCAGGGACAGGTGATAAAGAGACCCAGTACTTC.

Ten or more counts support this clonotype. The chain recombines TRBV11-2 with TRBJ2-1, with 12 bases lining up with TRBD2. V lost 7 bases to trimming and J lost 3 bases; unmatched junction nucleotides: 13. This CDR3 is 18 amino acids long. Germline V gives CDR1 SGHAT, CDR2 FQNNGV. CDR3 sequence (DNA): TGTGCCAGCACCCCCAATCGACTAGCGGGAGACAACTACAATGAGCAGTTCTTC. This encodes CASTPNRLAGDNYNEQFF.

This clonotype appeared many times. The gene calls are TRBV27 and TRBJ2-7; 8 bases line up with TRBD2. V was pared by 3 bases and J by 0 bases, with 4 bases of the junction left unmatched. The CDR3 totals 15 residues. Germline V gives CDR1 MNHEY, CDR2 SMNVEV (reference sequence). This CDR3 reads CASSFTAGGSYEQYV. The CDR3 DNA sequence: TGTGCCAGCAGTTTCACTGCGGGGGGCTCCTACGAGCAGTACGTC.

The CDR3 nucleotides are TGCAGTGCTCCGAGTGGGGTGGCCCACACTGAAGCTTTCTTT. Protein: CSAPSGVAHTEAFF. The chain links TRBV20-1 to TRBJ1-1; D gene unclear. Trimming removed 5 bases from V and 3 bases from J, with 16 bases in between. From germline, CDR1 is DFQATT and CDR2 SNEGSKA (reference sequence). CDR3 length: 14 residues.

In its sample, this clonotype was seen many times. The V gene is TRBV12-3 or TRBV12-4, the J gene TRBJ2-2; 10 bases line up with TRBD1. This CDR3 comprises 15 residues. Germline trimming cut 6 bases from V and 5 bases from J; bases unmatched to any gene: 6. The CDR3 protein is CASRRQGAVTGELFF. The CDR3 nucleotides are TGTGCCAGCAGGAGACAGGGGGCAGTTACCGGGGAGCTGTTTTTT.

This sequence joins TRBV5-1 and TRBJ2-5; TRBD2 might be the D (5 bases). The germline V gene encodes CDR1 SGHRS and CDR2 YFSETQ. The CDR3 extends over 15 amino acids. V lost 0 bases and J 2 bases, leaving 11 bases between the germline ends. The CDR3 spells CASSLARRQQETQYF. The CDR3 DNA reads TGCGCCAGCAGCTTGGCTAGGAGGCAGCAAGAGACCCAGTACTTC. The whole variable domain, remainder taken from reference TRBV5-1 and TRBJ2-5, is KAGVTQTPRYLIKTRGQQVTLSCSPISGHRSVSWYQQTPGQGLQFLFEYFSETQRNKGNFPGRFSGRQFSNSRSEMNVSTLELGDSALYLCASSLARRQQETQYFGPGTRLLVL.

This clonotype was recorded many times. In DNA form, the CDR3 reads TGTGCCAGCAGTTCATACACCGGGACAGTCCAATTCGAGCAGTACGTC. This encodes CASSSYTGTVQFEQYV. This rearrangement joins TRBV28 to TRBJ2-7, with 7 bases that match TRBD1. Germline CDR1 reads MDHEN; CDR2 reads SYDVKM. J lost 6 bases, V lost 4 bases, and 15 bases had no gene match. The CDR3 is 16 amino acids.

The CDR3 DNA is TGTGCCATCAGGGGAGTGGACCTTGAGCAGTTCTTC. It is translated as CAIRGVDLEQFF. The V gene is TRBV10-3, the J gene TRBJ2-1; D perhaps matches TRBD2 (5 bases). Deletions cut 6 bases from V and 9 bases from J, with 12 bases between. The CDR3 sequence is 12 residues long. Per the germline V gene, CDR1 is ENHRY and CDR2 is SYGVKD.

The V call is TRBV28, the J call TRBJ2-2; possibly TRBD1 for D (5 bases). V lost 7 bases to trimming and J lost 0 bases, with 12 bases between them. The V gene's germline CDR1 is MDHEN and CDR2 SYDVKM. This CDR3 is 15 amino acids long. CDR3 residues: CASNLAQANTGELFF. In DNA form, the CDR3 reads TGTGCCAGCAACCTGGCACAGGCGAACACCGGGGAGCTGTTTTTT.

The rearrangement links TRBV11-1 to TRBJ2-5; 13 bases match TRBD2. The germline CDR1 and CDR2 sequences are SGHAT and FQDESV (reference sequence). V was clipped by 3 bases and J by 2 bases; unmatched bases: 9. There are 18 residues in the CDR3. The CDR3 is CASSFKGLAGALQETQYF. The CDR3 DNA reads as TGTGCCAGCAGCTTTAAAGGACTAGCGGGGGCATTACAAGAGACCCAGTACTTC.

V is TRBV27 and J is TRBJ2-1, with D perhaps TRBD1 (6 bases). The germline gives CDR1 MNHEY, CDR2 SMNVEV (reference sequence). CDR3 size: 13 residues. V was clipped by 8 bases and J by 9 bases, with 17 bases between them. This CDR3 reads CASLGGLVTEQFF. The CDR3 DNA reads as TGTGCCAGCTTAGGGGGTCTAGTCACTGAGCAGTTCTTC.